This T cell receptor beta chain appears in the sequencing data of a study of blood T cell repertoires in COVID-19. Turning to the study itself: Italy, Spain and the United States were the sources of the convalescent and acute COVID-19 samples. Sources were T cells, B-cell-depleted T cells, or PBMCs; the material itself was cDNA or gDNA.

In the authors' methods: For nucleated cells, counts were estimated from reference gene primer amplification. Assay: immunoSEQ multiplex PCR; the TCRdb copy retains only in-frame clones and omits some. V and J calls and clone size are copied from that table; D and trimming were computed from the DNA. This sample has over 35,000 clones, with 55% to 75% found just once. CDR3 length: 14 amino acids. The germline V gene encodes CDR1 SEHNR and CDR2 FQNEAQ (reference sequence). Unmatched junction bases numbered 1, after V lost 5 bases and J lost 3 bases. This TCR was recovered from an elderly man with acute or convalescent COVID-19. Sequenced input: peripheral blood. V is TRBV7-9 and J is TRBJ1-4, with 9 bases aligning to TRBD1. In DNA, the CDR3 is TGTGCCAGCAGCCGACAGGGGGCTAATGAAAAACTGTTTTTT. It encodes CASSRQGANEKLFF.